This T cell receptor (beta chain) derives from a study of blood T cells in healthy people across ages. Next came a second PCR, run for roughly 7 to 12 cycles, which used a sample-barcoded 5' primer along with a J-beta primer mix. TCRdb passed the 5' RACE reads through MiXCR, listing each CDR3 protein once. The sample includes approximately 810,000 distinct CDR3 sequences, 29% of them seen just once. The CDR3 runs to 14 residues. With 0 bases removed from V and 6 bases from J, the gap between germline ends came to 13 bases. The germline gives CDR1 SGHRS, CDR2 YFSETQ. The sequence came from a woman of 80 years or more in good health. The rearrangement joins TRBV5-1 to TRBJ2-7; TRBD1 might be the D (6 bases). Sequences were obtained from blood. The CDR3 coding sequence is TGCGCCAGCAGCTTGGGGCAGGGGAATGGCGAGCAGTACTTC. Protein product: CASSLGQGNGEQYF.